Described below is a single TCR beta chain sequence and its context. In germline, CDR1 is MDHEN, CDR2 SYDVKM. V lost 6 bases and J lost 4, with 21 bases in between. The CDR3 runs 16 residues. These data originate in a study of control samples from healthy donors and cancer patients. This table comes from immunoSEQ multiplex PCR, and its TCRdb copy is limited to in-frame clones, with some not included. The sample lists about 86,000 clones, approximately 94% occurring once. J is TRBJ2-5 and V is TRBV28; possibly TRBD1 for D (5 bases). Sequenced input: blood. The clonotype originates from a woman under 30 in good health. The CDR3, as DNA: TGTGCCAGCAGCGTCAGACAGTTCGGAAGTCGAGAGACCCAGTACTTC. This codes for CASSVRQFGSRETQYF.